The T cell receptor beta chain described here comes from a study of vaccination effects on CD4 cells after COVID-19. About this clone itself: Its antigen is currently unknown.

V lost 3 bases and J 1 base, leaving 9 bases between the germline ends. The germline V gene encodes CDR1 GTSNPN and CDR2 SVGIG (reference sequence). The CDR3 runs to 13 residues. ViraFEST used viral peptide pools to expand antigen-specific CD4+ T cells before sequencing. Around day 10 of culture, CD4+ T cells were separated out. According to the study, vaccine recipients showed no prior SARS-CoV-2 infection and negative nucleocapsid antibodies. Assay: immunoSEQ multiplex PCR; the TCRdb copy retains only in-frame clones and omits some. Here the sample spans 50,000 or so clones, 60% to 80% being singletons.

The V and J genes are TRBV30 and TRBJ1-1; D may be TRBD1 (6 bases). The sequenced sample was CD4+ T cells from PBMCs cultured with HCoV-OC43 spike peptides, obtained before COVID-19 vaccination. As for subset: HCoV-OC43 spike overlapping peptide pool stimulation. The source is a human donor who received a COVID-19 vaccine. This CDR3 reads CAWRTGPNTEAFF. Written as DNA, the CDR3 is TGTGCCTGGAGGACAGGCCCGAACACTGAAGCTTTCTTT.